Listed below are T cell receptor beta chains from one sample, sequenced in a study of long-term antiretroviral therapy in people with HIV. TCRdb keeps only in-frame clones here, not all; method: immunoSEQ multiplex PCR. Here the sample spans 7,500 to 10,000 clones, more than 80% being singletons. The sample here was unsorted PBMCs, taken 0.7 years after starting antiretroviral therapy. These receptors were taken from a man aged 40-49 years with HIV. Each CDR3 is given with its conserved first and last residue. Fields, in order: clone size, J gene, V gene, D gene, CDR3 protein, CDR3 DNA. D genes are given only for firm matches. Clone size is stated in some rows and not others, as once, few, many or a class when expanded.

size: -
J: TRBJ1-4
V: TRBV7-2
D: -
CDR3: CASSSTPESQKLFF
DNA: TGTGCCAGCAGCTCAACCCCAGAATCCCAAAAACTGTTTTTT

size: once
J: TRBJ1-1
V: TRBV19
D: -
CDR3: CASSKQGRDTEAFF
DNA: TGTGCCAGTAGTAAACAGGGACGCGACACTGAAGCTTTCTTT

size: -
J: TRBJ2-4
V: TRBV11-1
D: TRBD2
CDR3: CASSSSGTSGTAKNIQYF
DNA: TGTGCCAGCAGCTCATCCGGGACTAGCGGGACCGCCAAAAACATTCAGTACTTC

size: -
J: TRBJ1-2
V: TRBV27
D: -
CDR3: CASSLFLGAPGYTF
DNA: TGTGCCAGCAGTTTATTTCTGGGGGCGCCTGGCTACACCTTC

size: -
J: TRBJ2-2
V: TRBV6-1
D: TRBD2
CDR3: CASSDLSGRNTGELFF
DNA: TGTGCCAGCAGTGATCTGAGCGGGAGAAACACCGGGGAGCTGTTTTTT

size: -
J: TRBJ1-5
V: TRBV6-5
D: -
CDR3: CASRRPGHNQPQHF
DNA: TGTGCCAGCAGGAGGCCAGGGCACAATCAGCCCCAGCATTTT

size: -
J: TRBJ2-7
V: TRBV19
D: TRBD2
CDR3: CASSWRLAGDGEQYF
DNA: TGTGCCAGTAGTTGGAGACTAGCGGGAGATGGTGAGCAGTACTTC

size: -
J: TRBJ2-1
V: TRBV7-2
D: -
CDR3: CASSSWDGGFF
DNA: TGTGCCAGCAGCTCATGGGACGGGGGATTCTTC

size: -
J: TRBJ1-5
V: TRBV15
D: -
CDR3: CATSRDYVFSNQPQHF
DNA: TGTGCCACCAGCAGAGATTACGTCTTTAGCAATCAGCCCCAGCATTTT

size: -
J: TRBJ2-1
V: TRBV19
D: TRBD2
CDR3: CASSTPVLLAGGNEQFF
DNA: TGTGCCAGTAGTACCCCAGTTCTGCTAGCGGGAGGGAACGAGCAGTTCTTC

size: -
J: TRBJ1-1
V: TRBV29-1
D: -
CDR3: CSAITLGRSDGYAEAFF
DNA: TGCAGCGCAATTACTCTCGGAAGATCAGACGGGTACGCTGAAGCTTTCTTT

size: -
J: TRBJ2-1
V: TRBV10-3
D: -
CDR3: CAIRGLGETNEQFF
DNA: TGTGCCATCAGGGGGTTGGGGGAGACCAATGAGCAGTTCTTC

size: few
J: TRBJ1-1
V: TRBV9
D: -
CDR3: CASSAGSNTEAFF
DNA: TGTGCCAGCAGCGCCGGGAGTAACACTGAAGCTTTCTTT

size: -
J: TRBJ1-5
V: TRBV30
D: -
CDR3: CAWSVEGVQPQHF
DNA: TGTGCCTGGAGTGTAGAAGGGGTCCAGCCCCAGCATTTT